The 6 T cell receptor beta chains listed next were all sequenced from one sample in a study of response to subunit inactivated influenza vaccine. TCRdb redid the calling of the RT-PCR reads with MiXCR, one entry per CDR3 protein. The table has a few hundred thousand distinct CDR3 sequences, approximately 10% seen once. The data were also submitted as part of a second study, on T cells expressing NK-cell markers. Turning to that study: Production of TCR beta cDNA relied on 5'RACE template switching with UMIs.

The specimen comprised PBMCs from blood, sampled on the day of vaccination. The origin of the receptors is a man aged 45 to 65 who received an inactivated influenza vaccine.

This clonotype was observed a few times. The chain carries TRBV7-2 and TRBJ2-5; D possibly corresponds to TRBD1 (6 bases). CDR1 is SGHTA, CDR2 FQGNSA, per germline. This CDR3 has 16 residues. Trimming took 4 bases from V and 0 from J, leaving 15 bases between them. CDR3 nucleotide sequence: TGTGCCAGCAGCTGGATAGGGGGATCGTACCAAGAGACCCAGTACTTC. This codes for CASSWIGGSYQETQYF.

This clonotype occurred a few times. This chain connects TRBV5-1 to TRBJ2-5, with a possible D match to TRBD1 (6 bases). The CDR3 length is 16 residues. In germline, CDR1 is SGHRS, CDR2 YFSETQ. V was pared by 0 bases and J by 0 bases, with 12 bases between. In nucleotides, the CDR3 is TGCGCCAGCAGCTTGGGGGCAGGGGTGTACCAAGAGACCCAGTACTTC. This gives the protein CASSLGAGVYQETQYF.

This chain connects TRBV4-2 to TRBJ2-1; D might be TRBD2 (6 bases). The CDR3 length is 17 residues. Trimming left V 0 bases short and J 0 bases short, with 12 bases between. The germline CDR1 and CDR2 sequences are LGHNA and YNFKEQ. CDR3 loop: CASSQDNGGSSYNEQFF. The CDR3 bases are TGTGCCAGCAGCCAAGATAATGGGGGGAGCTCCTACAATGAGCAGTTCTTC.

The rearrangement joins TRBV18 to TRBJ2-1; TRBD2 aligns across 10 bases. Looked up from germline, CDR1 is KGHSH and CDR2 is LQKENI. This CDR3 spans 15 amino acids. The V and J ends lost 3 bases and 8 bases, in that order; junction bases with no gene match: 7. The CDR3 is CASSPERGGSDEQFF. The CDR3 DNA is TGTGCCAGCTCACCGGAGCGGGGGGGCTCGGATGAGCAGTTCTTC.

This clonotype has only a few counts. The genes are TRBV11-2 and TRBJ1-1; D not resolved. The CDR3 sequence is 11 residues long. Germline assignment: CDR1 SGHAT and CDR2 FQNNGV. The germline V and J ends were trimmed by 4 bases and 6 bases, with 6 bases remaining between them. The CDR3 DNA follows: TGTGCCAGCAGCTCGACCCCTGAAGCTTTCTTT. This encodes CASSSTPEAFF.

The V gene is TRBV20-1, the J gene TRBJ2-7; 10 bases are shared with TRBD1. The CDR3 is 14 residues long. J was trimmed by 4 bases and V by 5 bases; bases with no gene match: 8. The germline CDR1 and CDR2 sequences are DFQATT and SNEGSKA (reference sequence). The DNA for the CDR3 is TGCAGTGCTCTCCGGACAGGGGGTAAATACGAGCAGTACTTC. Amino acid sequence: CSALRTGGKYEQYF.